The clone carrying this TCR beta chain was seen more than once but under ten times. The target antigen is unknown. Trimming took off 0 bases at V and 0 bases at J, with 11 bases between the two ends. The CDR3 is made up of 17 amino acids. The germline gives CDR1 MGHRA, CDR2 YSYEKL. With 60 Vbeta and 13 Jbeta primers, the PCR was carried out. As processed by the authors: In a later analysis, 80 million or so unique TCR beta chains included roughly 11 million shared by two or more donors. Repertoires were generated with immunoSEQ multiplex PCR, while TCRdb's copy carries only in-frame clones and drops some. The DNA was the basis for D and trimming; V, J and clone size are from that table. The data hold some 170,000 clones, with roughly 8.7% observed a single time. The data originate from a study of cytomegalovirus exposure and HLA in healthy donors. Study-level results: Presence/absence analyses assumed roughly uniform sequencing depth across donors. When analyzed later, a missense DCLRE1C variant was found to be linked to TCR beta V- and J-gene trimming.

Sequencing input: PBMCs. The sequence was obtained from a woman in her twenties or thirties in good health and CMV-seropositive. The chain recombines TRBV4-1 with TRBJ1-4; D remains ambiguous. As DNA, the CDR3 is TGCGCCAGCAGCCAAGACCCCCTCACATCAACTAATGAAAAACTGTTTTTT. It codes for CASSQDPLTSTNEKLFF.